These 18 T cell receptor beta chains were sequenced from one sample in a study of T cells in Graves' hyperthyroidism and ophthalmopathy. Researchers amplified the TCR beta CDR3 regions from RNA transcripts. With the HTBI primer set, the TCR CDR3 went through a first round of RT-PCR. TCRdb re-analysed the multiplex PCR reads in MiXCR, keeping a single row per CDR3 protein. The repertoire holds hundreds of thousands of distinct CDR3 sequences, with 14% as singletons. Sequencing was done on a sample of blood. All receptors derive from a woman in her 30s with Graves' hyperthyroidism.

CDR3 sequence: CASSSRQGSEQFF. CDR3 nucleotides: TGTGCCAGCAGCTCACGACAGGGGAGTGAGCAGTTCTTC. The V call is TRBV12-3 or TRBV12-4, the J call TRBJ2-1; 8 bases are shared with TRBD1. V shed 6 bases, J shed 9 bases, and the junction held 7 bases outside the gene matches. This CDR3 comprises 13 residues.

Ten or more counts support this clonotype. The chain's CDR3 is CASSNYRGSNEQFF. The DNA for the CDR3 is TGTGCCAGCAGTAATTACAGGGGGAGTAATGAGCAGTTCTTC. The rearrangement joins TRBV28 to TRBJ2-1, with 8 bases fitting TRBD1. CDR1 is MDHEN, CDR2 SYDVKM, per germline. The CDR3 runs 14 residues. Trimming removed 5 bases from V and 7 bases from J; junction bases left unmatched: 7.

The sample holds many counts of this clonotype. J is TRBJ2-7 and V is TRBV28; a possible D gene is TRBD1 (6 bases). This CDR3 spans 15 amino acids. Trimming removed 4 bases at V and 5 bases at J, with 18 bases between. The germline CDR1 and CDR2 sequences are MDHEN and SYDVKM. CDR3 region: CASSYGGTRSNEQYF. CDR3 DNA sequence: TGTGCCAGCAGTTATGGGGGCACCAGATCCAACGAGCAGTACTTC.

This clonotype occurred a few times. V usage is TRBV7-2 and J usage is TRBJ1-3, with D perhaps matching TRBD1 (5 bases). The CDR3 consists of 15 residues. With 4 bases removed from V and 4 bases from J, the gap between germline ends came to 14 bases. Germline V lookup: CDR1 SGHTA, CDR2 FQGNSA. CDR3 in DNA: TGTGCCAGCAGCTCTCCGGGGCCGGGCGGAAACACCATATATTTT. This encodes CASSSPGPGGNTIYF.

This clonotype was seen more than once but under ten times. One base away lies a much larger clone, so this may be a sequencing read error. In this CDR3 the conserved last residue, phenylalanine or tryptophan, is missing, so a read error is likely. CDR3 region: CSAKVLGGRREQYL. The DNA of the CDR3 is TGCAGTGCCAAGGTTCTGGGCGGGAGGCGCGAGCAGTACCTC. The chain has TRBV20-1 and TRBJ2-7; 8 nucleotides align to TRBD2. The germline V gene has CDR1 DFQATT and CDR2 SNEGSKA (reference sequence). V dropped 6 bases and J dropped 6; count of bases not matched to a gene: 13. The CDR3 runs to 14 residues.

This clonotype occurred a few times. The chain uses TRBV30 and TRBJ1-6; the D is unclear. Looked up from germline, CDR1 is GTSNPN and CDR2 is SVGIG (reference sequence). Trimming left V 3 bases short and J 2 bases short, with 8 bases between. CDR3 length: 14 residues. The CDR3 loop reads CAWRFNAYNSPLHF. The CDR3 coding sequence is TGTGCCTGGAGGTTTAACGCCTATAATTCACCCCTCCACTTT.

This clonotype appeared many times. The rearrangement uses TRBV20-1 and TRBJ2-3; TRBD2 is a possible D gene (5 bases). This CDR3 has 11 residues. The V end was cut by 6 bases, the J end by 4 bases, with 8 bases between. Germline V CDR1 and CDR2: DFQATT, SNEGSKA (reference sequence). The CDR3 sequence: CSAEEADTQYF. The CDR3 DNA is TGCAGTGCGGAGGAGGCAGATACGCAGTATTTT.

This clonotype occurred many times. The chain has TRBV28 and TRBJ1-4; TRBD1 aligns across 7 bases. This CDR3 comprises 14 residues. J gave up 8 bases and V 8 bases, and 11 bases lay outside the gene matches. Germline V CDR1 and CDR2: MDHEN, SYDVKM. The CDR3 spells CASGPQGLGEKLFF. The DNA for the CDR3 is TGTGCCAGCGGACCACAGGGGCTCGGGGAAAAACTGTTTTTT.

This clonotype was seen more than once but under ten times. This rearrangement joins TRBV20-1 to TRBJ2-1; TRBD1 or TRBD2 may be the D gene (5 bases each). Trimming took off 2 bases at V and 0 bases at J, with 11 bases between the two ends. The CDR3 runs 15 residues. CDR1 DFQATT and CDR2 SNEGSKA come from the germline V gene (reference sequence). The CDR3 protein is CSARRGASSYNEQFF. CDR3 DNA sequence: TGCAGTGCTAGACGAGGGGCGAGCTCCTACAATGAGCAGTTCTTC.

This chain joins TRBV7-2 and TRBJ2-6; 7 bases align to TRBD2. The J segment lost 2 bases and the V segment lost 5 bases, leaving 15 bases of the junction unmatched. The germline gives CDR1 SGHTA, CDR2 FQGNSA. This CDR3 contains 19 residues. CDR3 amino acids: CASSPGPGTNFPGANVLTF. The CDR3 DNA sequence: TGTGCCAGCAGCCCAGGTCCCGGGACTAACTTTCCTGGGGCCAACGTCCTGACTTTC.

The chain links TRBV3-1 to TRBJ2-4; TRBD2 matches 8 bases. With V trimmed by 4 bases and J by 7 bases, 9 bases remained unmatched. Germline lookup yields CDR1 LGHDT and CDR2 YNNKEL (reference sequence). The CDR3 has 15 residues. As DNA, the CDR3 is TGTGCCAGCAGCCTGGCGGCTAGCGGGTCCAACATTCAGTACTTC. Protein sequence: CASSLAASGSNIQYF.

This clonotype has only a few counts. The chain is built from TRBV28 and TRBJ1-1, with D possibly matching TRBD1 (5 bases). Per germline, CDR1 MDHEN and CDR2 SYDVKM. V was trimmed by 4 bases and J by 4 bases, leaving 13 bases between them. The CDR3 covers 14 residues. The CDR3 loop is CASSYTGPLTEAFF. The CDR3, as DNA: TGTGCCAGCAGTTACACAGGTCCGCTCACTGAAGCTTTCTTT.

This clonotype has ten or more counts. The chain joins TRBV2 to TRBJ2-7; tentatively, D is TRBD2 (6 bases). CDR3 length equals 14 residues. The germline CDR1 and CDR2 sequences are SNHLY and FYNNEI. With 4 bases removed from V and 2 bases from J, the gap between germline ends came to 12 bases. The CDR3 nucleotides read TGTGCCAGCAGTGGTGGGACTCCTCCCTACGAGCAGTACTTC. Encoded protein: CASSGGTPPYEQYF.

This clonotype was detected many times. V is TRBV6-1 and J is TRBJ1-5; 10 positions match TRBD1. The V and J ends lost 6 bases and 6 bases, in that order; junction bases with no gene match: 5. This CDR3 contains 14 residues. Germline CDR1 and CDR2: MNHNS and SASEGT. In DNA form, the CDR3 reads TGTGCCAGCAGGGAGGGACAGGGGAGTCAGCCCCAGCATTTT. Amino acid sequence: CASREGQGSQPQHF.

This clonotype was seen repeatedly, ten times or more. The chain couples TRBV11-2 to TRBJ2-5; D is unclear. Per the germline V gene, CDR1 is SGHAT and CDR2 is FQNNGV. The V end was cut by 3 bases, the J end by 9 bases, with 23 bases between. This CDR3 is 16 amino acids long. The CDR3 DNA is TGTGCCAGCAGCTTTGGCAGGTCCCATACCAATTCGTCCCAGTACTTC. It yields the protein CASSFGRSHTNSSQYF.

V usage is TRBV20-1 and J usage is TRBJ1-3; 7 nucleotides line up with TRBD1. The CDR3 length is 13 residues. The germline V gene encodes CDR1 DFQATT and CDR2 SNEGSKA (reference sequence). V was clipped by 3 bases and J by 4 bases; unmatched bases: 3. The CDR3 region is CSASSDRGNTIYF. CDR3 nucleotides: TGCAGTGCTAGTTCGGACAGGGGAAACACCATATATTTT.

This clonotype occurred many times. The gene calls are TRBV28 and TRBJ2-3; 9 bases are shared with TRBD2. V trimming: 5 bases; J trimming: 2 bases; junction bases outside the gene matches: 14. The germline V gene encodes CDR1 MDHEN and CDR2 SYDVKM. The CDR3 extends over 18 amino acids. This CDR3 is CASSTSFGLAGTTDTQYF. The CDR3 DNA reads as TGTGCCAGCAGTACCAGTTTTGGTCTAGCGGGAACCACAGATACGCAGTATTTT. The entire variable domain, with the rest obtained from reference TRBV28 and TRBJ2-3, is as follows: DVKVTQSSRYLVKRTGEKVFLECVQDMDHENMFWYRQDPGLGLRLIYFSYDVKMKEKGDIPEGYSVSREKKERFSLILESASTNQTSMYLCASSTSFGLAGTTDTQYFGPGTRLTVL.

DNA for the CDR3: TGTGCCAGCAGTTCCTATTCTACAGAATTCAATGAGCAGTTCTTC. Encoded protein: CASSSYSTEFNEQFF. The gene calls are TRBV12-3 or TRBV12-4 and TRBJ2-1, with D unclear. CDR3 length: 15 amino acids. The germline V and J ends were trimmed by 4 bases and 6 bases, with 16 bases remaining between them.